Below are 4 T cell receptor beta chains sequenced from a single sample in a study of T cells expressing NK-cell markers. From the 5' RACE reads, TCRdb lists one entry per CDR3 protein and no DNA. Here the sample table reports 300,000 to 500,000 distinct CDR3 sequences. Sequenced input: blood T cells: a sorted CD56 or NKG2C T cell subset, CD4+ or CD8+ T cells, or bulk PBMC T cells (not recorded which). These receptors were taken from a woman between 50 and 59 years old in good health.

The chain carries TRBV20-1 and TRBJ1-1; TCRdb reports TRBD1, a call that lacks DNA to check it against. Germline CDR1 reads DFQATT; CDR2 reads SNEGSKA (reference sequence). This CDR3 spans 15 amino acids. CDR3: CSARTWGNRNTEAFF.

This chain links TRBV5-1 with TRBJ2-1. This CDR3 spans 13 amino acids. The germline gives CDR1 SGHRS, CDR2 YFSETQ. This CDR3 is CASSLASNNEQFF.

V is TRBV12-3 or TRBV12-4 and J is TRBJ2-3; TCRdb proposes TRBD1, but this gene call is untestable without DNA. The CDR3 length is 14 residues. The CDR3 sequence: CASRSGTGADTQYF.

This CDR3 is CASSWLADPNEQFF. V and J are TRBV6-5 and TRBJ2-1; TCRdb gives TRBD2 as the D gene, but with no DNA this cannot be confirmed. The CDR3 extends over 14 amino acids. CDR1 and CDR2 from the germline V gene are MNHEY and SVGAGI.